Described below is a single T cell receptor beta chain sequence and its context. Its antigen is unknown. This record comes from a study of T cell responses to AZD1222 COVID-19 vaccine. Study-wide background: Doses given second, at about 4 or about 12 weeks, were pooled.

This CDR3 is built from 15 residues. V was clipped by 3 bases and J by 0 bases, with 11 bases between them. Germline-derived CDR1 and CDR2 are SGHTA and FQGNSA. Assay used: immunoSEQ multiplex PCR; TCRdb lists only in-frame clones, some missing. This sample has about 160,000 clones; around nine tenths occur once, and the top ten carry around 5.5%. Study conclusions and caveats: Epitopes outside B.1.351 and B.1.1.7 mutated regions reportedly drew nearly half of spike TCRs. Clonal diversity was possibly underestimated, and the donors were mostly white British, with more females.

This receptor was identified in an adult in good health. The sequenced sample was peripheral blood, obtained on day 0 of AZD1222 vaccination. The chain uses TRBV7-2 and TRBJ1-1; D gene uncertain. The CDR3 DNA sequence: TGTGCCAGCAGCTTCGCCGGGCCCTTGAACACTGAAGCTTTCTTT. Protein product: CASSFAGPLNTEAFF.